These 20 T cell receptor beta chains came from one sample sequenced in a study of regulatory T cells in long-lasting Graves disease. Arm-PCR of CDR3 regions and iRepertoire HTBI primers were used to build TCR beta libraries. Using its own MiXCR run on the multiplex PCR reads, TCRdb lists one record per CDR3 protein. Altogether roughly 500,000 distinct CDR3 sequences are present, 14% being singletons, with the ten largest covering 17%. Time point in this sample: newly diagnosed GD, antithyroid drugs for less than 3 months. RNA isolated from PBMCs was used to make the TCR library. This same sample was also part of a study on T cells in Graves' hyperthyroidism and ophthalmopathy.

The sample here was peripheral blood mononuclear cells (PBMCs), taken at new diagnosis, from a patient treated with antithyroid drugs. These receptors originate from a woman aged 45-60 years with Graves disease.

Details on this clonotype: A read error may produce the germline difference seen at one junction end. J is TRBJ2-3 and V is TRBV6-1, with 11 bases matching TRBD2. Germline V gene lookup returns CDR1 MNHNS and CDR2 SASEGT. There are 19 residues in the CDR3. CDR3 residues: CASSYPMGGLAEHTDTRYF. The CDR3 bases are TGTGCCAGCAGTTACCCAATGGGGGGACTAGCGGAGCACACAGATACGCGGTATTTT.

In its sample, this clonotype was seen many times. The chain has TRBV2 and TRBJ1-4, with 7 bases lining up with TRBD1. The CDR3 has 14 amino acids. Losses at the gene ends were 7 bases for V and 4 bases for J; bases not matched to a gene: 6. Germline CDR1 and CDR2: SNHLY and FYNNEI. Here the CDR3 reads CASKMGQLNEKLFF. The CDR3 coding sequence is TGTGCCAGCAAAATGGGACAGCTTAATGAAAAACTGTTTTTT. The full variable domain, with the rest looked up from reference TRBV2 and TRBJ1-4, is EPEVTQTPSHQVTQMGQEVILRCVPISNHLYFYWYRQILGQKVEFLVSFYNNEISEKSEIFDDQFSVERPDGSNFTLKIRSTKLEDSAMYFCASKMGQLNEKLFFGSGTQLSVL.

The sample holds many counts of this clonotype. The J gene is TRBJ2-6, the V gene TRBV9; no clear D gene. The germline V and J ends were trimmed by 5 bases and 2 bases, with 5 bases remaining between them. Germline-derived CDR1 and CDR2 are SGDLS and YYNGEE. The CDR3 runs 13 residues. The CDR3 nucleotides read TGTGCCAGCAGTGGGGCTGGGGCCAACGTCCTGACTTTC. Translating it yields CASSGAGANVLTF.

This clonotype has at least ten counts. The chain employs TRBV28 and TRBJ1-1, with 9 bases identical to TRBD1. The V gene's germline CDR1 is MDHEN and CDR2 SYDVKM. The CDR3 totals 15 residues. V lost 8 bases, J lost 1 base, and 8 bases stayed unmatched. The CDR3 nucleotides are TGTGCCAGCGGGGGGACAGGGCTGGGGAACACTGAAGCTTTCTTT. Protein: CASGGTGLGNTEAFF.

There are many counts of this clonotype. CDR3 DNA: TGTGCCAGCAGCTCTTATAGCGGGTTGAACAATGAGCAGTTCTTC. Its translation is CASSSYSGLNNEQFF. The chain uses TRBV11-2 and TRBJ2-1, with 7 bases aligning to TRBD2. The germline CDR1 and CDR2 sequences are SGHAT and FQNNGV. The CDR3 is 15 residues long. With 4 bases clipped from V and 5 bases from J, the junction kept 8 bases outside the gene matches.

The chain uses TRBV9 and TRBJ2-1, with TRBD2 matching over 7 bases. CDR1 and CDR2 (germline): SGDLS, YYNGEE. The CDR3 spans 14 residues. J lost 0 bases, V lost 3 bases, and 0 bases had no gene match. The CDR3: CASSERDSYNEQFF. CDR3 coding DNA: TGTGCCAGCAGCGAGCGGGACTCCTACAATGAGCAGTTCTTC.

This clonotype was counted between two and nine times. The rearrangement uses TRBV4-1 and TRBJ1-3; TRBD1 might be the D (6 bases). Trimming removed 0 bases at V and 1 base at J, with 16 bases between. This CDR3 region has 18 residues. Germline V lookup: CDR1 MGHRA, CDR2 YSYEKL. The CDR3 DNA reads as TGCGCCAGCAGCCAAGAGGACAGAAGGAGTTGGTCTGGAAACACCATATATTTT. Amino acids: CASSQEDRRSWSGNTIYF.

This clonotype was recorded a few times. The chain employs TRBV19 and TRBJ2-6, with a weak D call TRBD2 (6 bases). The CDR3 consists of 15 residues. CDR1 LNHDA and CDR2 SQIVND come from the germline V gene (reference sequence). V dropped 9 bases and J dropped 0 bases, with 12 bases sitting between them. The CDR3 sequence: CARTGLLSGANVLTF. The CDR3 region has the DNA TGTGCCAGGACGGGACTCCTCTCTGGGGCCAACGTCCTGACTTTC.

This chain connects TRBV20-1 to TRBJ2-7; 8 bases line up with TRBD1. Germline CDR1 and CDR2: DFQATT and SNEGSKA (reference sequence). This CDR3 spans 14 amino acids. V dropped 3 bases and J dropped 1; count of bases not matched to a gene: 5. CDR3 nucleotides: TGCAGTGCTAGGCGGACAGGGCAATCCTACGAGCAGTACTTC. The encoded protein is CSARRTGQSYEQYF.

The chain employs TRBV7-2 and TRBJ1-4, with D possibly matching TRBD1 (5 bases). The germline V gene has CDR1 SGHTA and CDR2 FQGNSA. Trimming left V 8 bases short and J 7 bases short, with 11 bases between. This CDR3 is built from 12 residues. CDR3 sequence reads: CASRPGGEKLFF. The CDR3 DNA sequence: TGTGCCAGCCGGCCGGGGGGTGAAAAACTGTTTTTT.

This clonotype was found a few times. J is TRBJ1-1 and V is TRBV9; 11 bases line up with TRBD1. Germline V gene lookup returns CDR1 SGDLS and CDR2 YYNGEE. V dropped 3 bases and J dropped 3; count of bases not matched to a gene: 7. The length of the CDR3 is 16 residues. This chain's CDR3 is CASSAKPGQGDTEAFF. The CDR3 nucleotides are TGTGCCAGCAGCGCAAAACCGGGACAGGGGGACACTGAAGCTTTCTTT.

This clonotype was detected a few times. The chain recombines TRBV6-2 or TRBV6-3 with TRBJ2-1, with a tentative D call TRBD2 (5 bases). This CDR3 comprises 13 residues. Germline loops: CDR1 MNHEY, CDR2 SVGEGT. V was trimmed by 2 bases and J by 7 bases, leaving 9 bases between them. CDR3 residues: CASSYIGGNEQFF. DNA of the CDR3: TGTGCCAGCAGTTACATCGGCGGGAATGAGCAGTTCTTC.

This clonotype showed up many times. The DNA for the CDR3 is TGTGCCAGCATTCCCGGGACAGGGGAAAACATTCAGTACTTC. It encodes CASIPGTGENIQYF. The rearrangement links TRBV2 to TRBJ2-4; 10 bases map to TRBD1. This CDR3 contains 14 residues. The trim removed 7 bases at V and 5 bases at J, leaving 5 bases unmatched. Germline CDR1 is SNHLY and CDR2 is FYNNEI.

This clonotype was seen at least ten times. The CDR3 DNA reads TGCAGTGCTACTAACAGGGGTTCACCCCTCCACTTT. Translated, it gives CSATNRGSPLHF. J is TRBJ1-6 and V is TRBV20-1; 7 positions match TRBD1. The CDR3 extends over 12 amino acids. V gave up 4 bases and J gave up 9 bases; unmatched junction bases: 3. Germline CDR1 and CDR2: DFQATT and SNEGSKA (reference sequence).

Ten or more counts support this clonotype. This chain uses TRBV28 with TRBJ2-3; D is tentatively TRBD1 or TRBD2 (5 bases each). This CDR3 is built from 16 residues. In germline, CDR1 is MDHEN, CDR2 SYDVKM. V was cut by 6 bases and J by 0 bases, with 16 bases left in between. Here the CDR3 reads CASRFGTDASTDTQYF. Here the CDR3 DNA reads TGTGCCAGCAGATTCGGGACCGACGCTAGCACAGATACGCAGTATTTT.

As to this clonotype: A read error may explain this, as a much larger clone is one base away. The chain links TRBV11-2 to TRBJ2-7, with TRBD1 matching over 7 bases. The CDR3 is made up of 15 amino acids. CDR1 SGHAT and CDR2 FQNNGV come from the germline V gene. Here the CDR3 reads CASSVRTGFPDEQCF. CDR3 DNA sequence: TGTGCCAGCAGCGTTCGGACAGGCTTTCCGGACGAGCAGTGCTTC.

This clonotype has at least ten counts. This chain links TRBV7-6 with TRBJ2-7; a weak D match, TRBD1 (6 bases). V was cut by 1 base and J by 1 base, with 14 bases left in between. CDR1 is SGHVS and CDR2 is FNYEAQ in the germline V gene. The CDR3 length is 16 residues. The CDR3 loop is CASSLEGDTVSYEQYF. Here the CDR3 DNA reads TGTGCCAGCAGCTTAGAGGGGGACACGGTTTCCTACGAGCAGTACTTC.

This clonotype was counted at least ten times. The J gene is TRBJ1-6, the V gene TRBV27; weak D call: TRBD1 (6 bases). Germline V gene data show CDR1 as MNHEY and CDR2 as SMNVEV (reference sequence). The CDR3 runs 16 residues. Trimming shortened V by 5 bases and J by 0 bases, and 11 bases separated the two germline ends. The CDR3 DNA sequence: TGTGCCAGCAGTACAACAGGGAGCTCCTATAATTCACCCCTCCACTTT. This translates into CASSTTGSSYNSPLHF.

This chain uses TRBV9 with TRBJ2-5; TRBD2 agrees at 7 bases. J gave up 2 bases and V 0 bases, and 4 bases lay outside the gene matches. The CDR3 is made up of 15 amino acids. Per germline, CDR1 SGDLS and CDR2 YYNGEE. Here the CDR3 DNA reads TGTGCCAGCAGCGTAGATTCTAGCGGACAAGAGACCCAGTACTTC. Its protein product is CASSVDSSGQETQYF.

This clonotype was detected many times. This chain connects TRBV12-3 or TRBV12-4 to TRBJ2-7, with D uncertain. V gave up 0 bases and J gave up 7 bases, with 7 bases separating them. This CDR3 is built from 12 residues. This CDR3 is CASSLASPEQYF. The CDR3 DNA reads TGTGCCAGCAGTTTAGCTAGCCCTGAGCAGTACTTC.